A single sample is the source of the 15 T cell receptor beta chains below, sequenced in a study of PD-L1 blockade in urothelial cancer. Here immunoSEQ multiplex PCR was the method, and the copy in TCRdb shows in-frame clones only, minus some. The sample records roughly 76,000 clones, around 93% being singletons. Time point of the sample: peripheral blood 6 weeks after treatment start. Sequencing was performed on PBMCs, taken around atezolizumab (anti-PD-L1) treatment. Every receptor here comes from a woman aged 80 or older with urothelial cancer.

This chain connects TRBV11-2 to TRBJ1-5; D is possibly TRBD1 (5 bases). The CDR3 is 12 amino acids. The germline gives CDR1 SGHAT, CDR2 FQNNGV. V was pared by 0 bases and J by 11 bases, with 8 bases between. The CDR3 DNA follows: TGTGCCAGCAGCTTAGAAGGGGTAGCCCAGCATTTT. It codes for CASSLEGVAQHF.

CDR3 in amino acids: CASSPTGQGANGYTF. CDR3 nucleotide sequence: TGTGCCAGCTCACCCACGGGACAGGGGGCCAATGGCTACACCTTC. The genes are TRBV18 and TRBJ1-2; 12 nucleotides match TRBD1. J lost 6 bases, V lost 3 bases, and 5 bases had no gene match. The CDR3 consists of 15 residues. CDR1 is KGHSH, CDR2 LQKENI, per germline.

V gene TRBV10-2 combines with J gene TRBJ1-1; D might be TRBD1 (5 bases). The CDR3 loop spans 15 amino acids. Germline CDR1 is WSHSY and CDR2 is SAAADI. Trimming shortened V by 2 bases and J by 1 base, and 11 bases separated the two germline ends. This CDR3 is CASSEDRIGNTEAFF. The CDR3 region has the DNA TGCGCCAGCAGTGAGGACAGAATCGGGAACACTGAAGCTTTCTTT.

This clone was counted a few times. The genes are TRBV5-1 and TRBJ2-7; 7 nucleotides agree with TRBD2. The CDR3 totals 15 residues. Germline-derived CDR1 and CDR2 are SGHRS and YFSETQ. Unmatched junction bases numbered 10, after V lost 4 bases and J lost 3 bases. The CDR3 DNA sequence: TGCGCCAGCAGCCCCAAGGAGCGGGGAGGCTACGAGCAGTACTTC. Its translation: CASSPKERGGYEQYF.

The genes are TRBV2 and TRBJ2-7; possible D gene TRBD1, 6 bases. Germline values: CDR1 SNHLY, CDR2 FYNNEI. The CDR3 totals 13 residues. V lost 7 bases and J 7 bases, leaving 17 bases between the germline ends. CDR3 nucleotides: TGTGCCAGCAAACCCGGGACACTATATGAGCAGTACTTC. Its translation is CASKPGTLYEQYF.

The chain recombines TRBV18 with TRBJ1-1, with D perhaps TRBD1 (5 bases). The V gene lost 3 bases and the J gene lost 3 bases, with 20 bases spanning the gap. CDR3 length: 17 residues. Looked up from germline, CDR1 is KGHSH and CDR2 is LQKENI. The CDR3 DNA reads TGTGCCAGCTCACCGTATGACCCCGGGACGGGGGACACTGAAGCTTTCTTT. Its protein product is CASSPYDPGTGDTEAFF.

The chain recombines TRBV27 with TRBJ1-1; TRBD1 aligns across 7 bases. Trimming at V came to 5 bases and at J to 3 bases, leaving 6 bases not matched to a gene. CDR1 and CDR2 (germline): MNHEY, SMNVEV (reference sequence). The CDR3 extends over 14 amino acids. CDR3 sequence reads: CASSPGDRHTEAFF. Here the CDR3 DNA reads TGTGCCAGCAGTCCGGGGGACAGACACACTGAAGCTTTCTTT.

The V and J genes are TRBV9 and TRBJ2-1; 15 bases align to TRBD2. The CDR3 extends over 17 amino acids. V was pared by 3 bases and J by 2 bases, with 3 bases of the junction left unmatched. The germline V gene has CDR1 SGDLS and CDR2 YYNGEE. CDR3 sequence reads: CASSAGTSGRTYNEQFF. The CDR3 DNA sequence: TGTGCCAGCAGCGCCGGGACTAGCGGGAGGACCTACAATGAGCAGTTCTTC.

In DNA, the CDR3 is TGTGCCAGTAGTATCCTCAGCGGGAGGGCGGTCGAGCAGTACTTC. Its translation is CASSILSGRAVEQYF. The chain has TRBV19 and TRBJ2-7, with TRBD2 matching 10 bases. Losses at the gene ends were 3 bases for V and 6 bases for J; bases not matched to a gene: 8. CDR1 is LNHDA and CDR2 is SQIVND in the germline V gene (reference sequence). The CDR3 has 15 residues.

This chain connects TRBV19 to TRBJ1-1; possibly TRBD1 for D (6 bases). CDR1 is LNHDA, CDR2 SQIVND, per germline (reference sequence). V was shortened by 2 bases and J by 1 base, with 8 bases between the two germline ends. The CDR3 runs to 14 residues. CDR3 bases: TGTGCCAGTAGTATACCGGGACAGAACACTGAAGCTTTCTTT. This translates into CASSIPGQNTEAFF.

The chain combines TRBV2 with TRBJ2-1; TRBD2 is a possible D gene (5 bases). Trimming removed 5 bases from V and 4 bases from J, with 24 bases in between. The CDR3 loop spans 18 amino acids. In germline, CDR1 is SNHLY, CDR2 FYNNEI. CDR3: CASSPFSEVARLYNEQFF. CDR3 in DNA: TGTGCCAGCAGTCCCTTCTCGGAGGTGGCCCGACTTTACAATGAGCAGTTCTTC.

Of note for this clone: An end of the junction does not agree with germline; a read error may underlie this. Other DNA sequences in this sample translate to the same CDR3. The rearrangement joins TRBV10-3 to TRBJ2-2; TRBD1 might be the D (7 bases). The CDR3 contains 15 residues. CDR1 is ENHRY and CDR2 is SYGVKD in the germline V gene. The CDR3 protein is CAIRAGGKNTGELFF. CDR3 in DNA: TGTGCCATCAGGGCAGGGGGGAAGAACACCGGAGAGCTGTTTTTT.

The CDR3 DNA is TGTGCCAGCTCACTCCCACCGGGACAGCTCAACACCGGGGAGCTGTTTTTT. As protein: CASSLPPGQLNTGELFF. The chain is built from TRBV18 and TRBJ2-2; 7 positions agree with TRBD1. CDR1 is KGHSH, CDR2 LQKENI, per germline. This CDR3 region has 17 residues. J was trimmed by 2 bases and V by 4 bases; bases with no gene match: 10.

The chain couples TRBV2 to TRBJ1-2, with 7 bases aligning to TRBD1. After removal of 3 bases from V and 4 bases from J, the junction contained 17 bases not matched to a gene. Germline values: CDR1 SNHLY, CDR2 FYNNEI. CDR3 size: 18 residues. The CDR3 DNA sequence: TGTGCCAGCAGTGACCTCCTCAGGGGGGCCACCGGGCCCTATGGCTACACCTTC. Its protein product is CASSDLLRGATGPYGYTF.

This CDR3 reads CASRSGTGGNEQFF. As DNA, the CDR3 is TGTGCCAGCAGGAGCGGGACAGGGGGCAATGAGCAGTTCTTC. This sequence joins TRBV6-5 and TRBJ2-1, with 11 nucleotides matching TRBD1. CDR3 length: 14 residues. Losses at the gene ends were 6 bases for V and 6 bases for J; bases not matched to a gene: 4. CDR1 is MNHEY and CDR2 is SVGAGI in the germline V gene.